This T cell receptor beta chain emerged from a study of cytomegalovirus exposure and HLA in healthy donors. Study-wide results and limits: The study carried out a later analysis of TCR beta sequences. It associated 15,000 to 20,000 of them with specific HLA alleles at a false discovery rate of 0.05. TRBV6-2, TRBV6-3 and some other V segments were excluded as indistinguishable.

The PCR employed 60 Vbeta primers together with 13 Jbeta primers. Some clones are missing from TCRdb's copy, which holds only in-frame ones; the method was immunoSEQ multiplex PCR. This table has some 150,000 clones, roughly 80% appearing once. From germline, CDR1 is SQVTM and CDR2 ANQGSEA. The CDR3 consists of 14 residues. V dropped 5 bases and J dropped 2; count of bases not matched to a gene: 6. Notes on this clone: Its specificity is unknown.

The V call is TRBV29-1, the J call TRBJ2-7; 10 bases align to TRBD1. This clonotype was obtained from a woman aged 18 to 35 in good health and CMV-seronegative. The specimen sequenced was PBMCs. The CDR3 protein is CSVSTGTGAYEQYF. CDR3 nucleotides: TGCAGCGTTAGTACCGGGACAGGGGCCTACGAGCAGTACTTC.